The text below deals with one TCR beta chain. Its antigen remains unidentified. Per-base quality was not reported, and no clone a single base away is much larger than it. The data belong to a study of T cells in Graves' hyperthyroidism and ophthalmopathy (dated by TCRdb to between 2018 and 2020). Describing the broader study: Peripheral blood was sampled at the time of initial diagnosis, prior to any treatment. A discovery cohort of about 95 patients, roughly 45 with Graves' ophthalmopathy and approximately 55 with stable Graves' hyperthyroidism, was used to find distinguishing TCR V-J signatures. Whether ophthalmopathy could be predicted prospectively was tested in an independent validation cohort made up of roughly 20 hyperthyroidism patients plus 17 patients who later progressed to ophthalmopathy. The 75 to 100 discovery patients were randomly split 7:3 into training and test sets. In roughly six Graves' hyperthyroidism patients, the study also compared T-cell repertoires from thyroid tissue with T-cell repertoires from blood. After sampling, hyperthyroidism patients received methimazole starting at 30 mg daily, and ophthalmopathy patients received high-dose intravenous methylprednisolone. The paper describes TCR Vbeta CDR3 sequencing of around 140 peripheral blood samples, made up of about 41 ophthalmopathy patients, around 73 hyperthyroidism patients and 17 progressor patients. Study-wide findings and limitations: No statistical method was used to set the sample size in advance, and investigators knew the group allocation. Most expanded thyroid clonotypes (frequency above 0.001) were also found in blood, which suggests that blood repertoires may mirror thyroid immune responses. During validation, the model predicted progression to ophthalmopathy a median of around 7 months ahead of onset, with roughly 65% sensitivity and around 73% specificity. In cross-validation, a model built on a 13 V-J signature told ophthalmopathy apart from stable hyperthyroidism with 85% to 90% sensitivity and around 81% specificity, and in testing the same model reached 80%/75%.

The TCR beta CDR3 regions were amplified from RNA transcripts. A first-round RT-PCR of the TCR CDR3 used the HTBI primer set with the Qiagen OneStep RT-PCR kit. Libraries were constructed in a second round of multiplex PCR, after which size selection and purification were performed. Paired-end sequencing of the libraries was performed with 100 bp reads on an Illumina HiSeq2000. For the original study's pipeline: Raw data were processed with SOAPnuke, discarding reads with adapters, uncalled bases, mean Phred below 15, or no exact constant-primer or identifier match. COPE v1.2.5 was used to merge high-quality paired reads, and clonotypes were defined as unique nucleotide sequences. MiTCR v1.1 was used to align the clonotypes against IMGT TRBV, TRBD and TRBJ reference segments. Analysis was restricted to V-J combinations with a frequency above 0.0001, which covered 99.2% of repertoires. The TCS score was defined as the ratio of F50 (clonal expansion) to E x V (chaos), calculated using BLOSUM62-based TCRdist between CDR3 peptides within each V-J. Welch's t-statistics and random forest reduced some 510 V-J features to 13, which were used in a naive Bayes classifier (R e1071). TCRdb reanalyzed the raw reads on its own, using fastp at Q25 for trimming and MiXCR for clone calling, and kept in-frame beta chains. Each CDR3 protein appears once, grouped with its most common genes and DNA. These V and J calls derive from TCRdb rather than the authors' analysis. Counted in this sample were around 560,000 distinct CDR3 sequences; roughly a sixth of them appeared once. About 20% of the sample comes from the top ten.

Stable Graves' hyperthyroidism was defined as no progression to ophthalmopathy during 18 months of follow-up. The hyperthyroidism patients were between 18 and 65 years old and newly diagnosed, with a disease duration of less than 2 months. Exclusion was applied to patients with uncontrolled infections, other autoimmune diseases, pregnancy or lactation. Clinical symptoms, serum thyroxine and TRAb, thyroid ultrasound, and orbital computed tomography formed the basis for the diagnoses. PBMCs were separated from 8 to 10 ml of fresh peripheral blood using Ficoll-Paque density gradient centrifugation. Total RNA was extracted using Trizol reagent, and RNA quality was assessed on an Agilent 2100 Bioanalyzer. Trimming costs V 5 bases and J 9 bases, and their ends lie 11 bases apart. The germline V gene (reference sequence) yields DFQATT for CDR1 and SNEGSKA for CDR2. From the cysteine up to the phenylalanine, the CDR3 has a length of 11 residues. The retained sequence is limited to the CDR3, 33 bases, with the frame set at the first base.

The sequence derives from a woman in her late teens or twenties with Graves' hyperthyroidism. Sequencing was performed on blood. This chain is built from TRBV20-1 and TRBJ1-5; the D gene assignment is ambiguous. CDR3 region: CSASHHGPQHF. The nucleotide sequence is given as TGCAGTGCTTCACATCATGGGCCCCAGCATTTT.